Described below is a single T cell receptor beta chain sequence and its context. What it binds is not known. The sample is drawn from a study of T cell responses to AZD1222 COVID-19 vaccine. Method: immunoSEQ multiplex PCR; TCRdb's copy keeps in-frame clones and lacks some. Of around 140,000 clones in the sample, roughly 90% were seen once. The V end was cut by 8 bases, the J end by 6 bases, with 13 bases between. This CDR3 comprises 12 residues. Per the germline V gene, CDR1 is MNHEY and CDR2 is SVGAGI. Study-level findings and limits: Spike-specific TCR breadth and depth grew following two AZD1222 doses.

The rearrangement joins TRBV6-5 to TRBJ1-2; D might be TRBD1 (6 bases). This specimen was peripheral blood, taken 28 days after the second AZD1222 dose. The TCR sequence derives from an adult who received the AZD1222 COVID-19 vaccine. CDR3 residues: CASLSGANGYTF. In nucleotides, the CDR3 is TGTGCCAGCCTTTCAGGGGCGAATGGCTACACCTTC.